Listed below are T cell receptor beta chains from one sample, sequenced in a study of CD8+ T cells in alopecia areata. TCRdb's table, derived via immunoSEQ multiplex PCR, lists solely in-frame clones and lacks some. The repertoire has some 200,000 clones, approximately 47% of them found once; the top ten carry around 3%. Sequenced material: CD4+ T cells sorted from blood, taken around week 36, from a patient treated with tofacitinib. These receptors were obtained from a human donor with alopecia areata. The CDR3 runs from the conserved cysteine through the conserved F or W. The D gene is left open where the match is weak. Clone size is not always given. Where it is, it says once, few, many or a class for expanded clones.

D,size,J,V,DNA,CDR3
-,-,TRBJ1-5,TRBV6-6,TGTGCCAGCAATGAGGAGCCCCAGCATTTT,CASNEEPQHF
-,-,TRBJ1-2,TRBV5-4,TGTGCCAGCAGCTTGTCCTCAGTCTCGGGCTATGGCTACACCTTC,CASSLSSVSGYGYTF
-,few,TRBJ2-3,TRBV7-2,TGTGCCAGCAGCTTAAGCGGGGATACGCAGTATTTT,CASSLSGDTQYF
TRBD2,once,TRBJ2-5,TRBV5-8,TGTGCCAGCAGCTTGGGGAGCGGGAGCCCGCAAGGGGAGACCCAGTACTTC,CASSLGSGSPQGETQYF
TRBD2,-,TRBJ2-7,TRBV11-2,TGTGCCAGCAGCTTGGGTGTGACTAGCGTTAACTACGAGCAGTACTTC,CASSLGVTSVNYEQYF
-,-,TRBJ2-5,TRBV5-1,TGCGCCAGCAGCTTGGGGGGGCCCCAAGAGACCCAGTACTTC,CASSLGGPQETQYF
-,-,TRBJ2-1,TRBV4-2,TGTGCCAGCAGCCAGATGGGGCGAAACTCCTACAATGAGCAGTTCTTC,CASSQMGRNSYNEQFF
-,few,TRBJ2-7,TRBV5-1,TGCGCCAGCAGCTTGGAGGGCCTAGCGCCCAAGATACACGAGCAGTACTTC,CASSLEGLAPKIHEQYF
-,few,TRBJ2-7,TRBV7-8,TGTGCCAGCAGCTTATCGGGGTCCTACGAGCAGTACTTC,CASSLSGSYEQYF
TRBD1,once,TRBJ2-2,TRBV7-2,TGTGCCAGCAGCGTACACAGGGGTGGGGAGCTGTTTTTT,CASSVHRGGELFF
-,-,TRBJ2-5,TRBV5-4,TGTGCCAGCAGCTCTCCCCAGGGTACACAAGAGACCCAGTACTTC,CASSSPQGTQETQYF
-,-,TRBJ2-1,TRBV9,TGTGCCAGCAGCGTAGAGTCAGGGAGCAATGAGCAGTTCTTC,CASSVESGSNEQFF
-,-,TRBJ1-2,TRBV9,TGTGCCAGCAGCGTAAGGGGTATAAGTGGCTACACCTTC,CASSVRGISGYTF
-,few,TRBJ1-5,TRBV2,TGTGCCAGCAGGAGGGAGGGAGGCAATCAGCCCCAGCATTTT,CASRREGGNQPQHF
-,few,TRBJ2-3,TRBV18,TGTGCCAGCTCACCATCGTTGGCAGATACGCAGTATTTT,CASSPSLADTQYF
TRBD1,few,TRBJ1-5,TRBV29-1,TGCAGCGTTGGTACAGGGGGCGATCCCCAGCATTTT,CSVGTGGDPQHF
TRBD1,-,TRBJ2-1,TRBV30,TGTGCCTGGAGTCCAGGGGGCTTTTCCTACAATGAGCAGTTCTTC,CAWSPGGFSYNEQFF
-,-,TRBJ2-3,TRBV30,TGTGCCTCACGATCCCCCAGAACGCAGTATTTT,CASRSPRTQYF
-,few,TRBJ1-5,TRBV23-1,TGCGCCAGCAGTATACTGGGTAACCGTCAGCCCCAGCATTTT,CASSILGNRQPQHF
-,-,TRBJ2-3,TRBV7-2,TGTGCCAGCAGCTTAGCGCTAGGAGATACGCAGTATTTT,CASSLALGDTQYF
-,few,TRBJ1-3,TRBV4-2,TGTGCCAGCAGCCTCAAGAGCAGCGGAAACACCATATATTTT,CASSLKSSGNTIYF